What follows is one TCR beta chain and its context. Its antigen remains unidentified. Germline CDR1 is SGDLS and CDR2 is YYNGEE. The V gene lost 3 bases and the J gene lost 0 bases, with 12 bases spanning the gap. The CDR3 covers 15 residues. Clones were read by immunoSEQ multiplex PCR, and TCRdb kept only the in-frame ones, dropping some. The sample carries about 14,000 clones, approximately 69% recorded once. This sample was taken from a study of somatic mutations in cytotoxic T cells in rheumatoid arthritis. About the study: Peripheral blood samples of 30 ml EDTA were taken from patients directly after diagnosis and before treatment.

Whole-study findings and limits: A slight TRBV07 underrepresentation in rheumatoid arthritis patients was reported without multiple-comparison adjustment.

The TCR originated in an adult with rheumatoid arthritis. Sequences were obtained from CD8+ T cells sorted from blood. J is TRBJ1-1 and V is TRBV9; D is perhaps TRBD1 (6 bases). The CDR3 spells CASSAGDRLNTEAFF. The CDR3 coding sequence is TGTGCCAGCAGCGCCGGTGACAGGTTGAACACTGAAGCTTTCTTT. The full variable domain, with the rest looked up from reference TRBV9 and TRBJ1-1, is DSGVTQTPKHLITATGQRVTLRCSPRSGDLSVYWYQQSLDQGLQFLIQYYNGEERAKGNILERFSAQQFPDLHSELNLSSLELGDSALYFCASSAGDRLNTEAFFGQGTRLTVV.